The rows below give T cell receptor beta chains drawn from one sample of a study of cytomegalovirus exposure and HLA in healthy donors. The data were produced by immunoSEQ multiplex PCR, yet TCRdb's version contains in-frame clones alone and is incomplete. The table has approximately 250,000 clones, about 85% seen once; the top ten hold 0.2% to 0.25%. The sequenced sample was PBMCs. Every receptor here comes from a girl aged 2 to 10 in good health and CMV-seronegative. The CDR3 runs from the conserved cysteine through the conserved F or W. D genes are given only for firm matches. Not every row has a clone size; where given, it reads once, few, many or a size class.

V gene: TRBV15; D gene: .; J gene: TRBJ2-3; clone size: .; CDR3 protein: CATSRRGVVDTQYF; CDR3 DNA: TGTGCCACCAGCAGACGCGGGGTGGTGGATACGCAGTATTTT
V gene: TRBV5-5; D gene: .; J gene: TRBJ2-1; clone size: .; CDR3 protein: CASSSGRGSPYNEQFF; CDR3 DNA: TGTGCCAGCAGCTCCGGTAGGGGGAGTCCCTACAATGAGCAGTTCTTC
V gene: TRBV6-1; D gene: TRBD1; J gene: TRBJ2-1; clone size: few; CDR3 protein: CASSPRDREYNEQFF; CDR3 DNA: TGTGCCAGCAGTCCCCGGGACAGGGAGTACAATGAGCAGTTCTTC
V gene: TRBV29-1; D gene: TRBD1; J gene: TRBJ2-1; clone size: .; CDR3 protein: CSVGGGTGVIEQFF; CDR3 DNA: TGCAGCGTTGGCGGCGGGACAGGGGTTATTGAGCAGTTCTTC
V gene: TRBV2; D gene: .; J gene: TRBJ1-5; clone size: .; CDR3 protein: CASRGSSGQPQHF; CDR3 DNA: TGTGCCAGCAGAGGGAGCTCAGGTCAGCCCCAGCATTTT
V gene: TRBV10-1; D gene: TRBD1; J gene: TRBJ2-7; clone size: .; CDR3 protein: CASSEARTGGYEQYF; CDR3 DNA: TGCGCCAGCAGTGAGGCAAGGACAGGGGGCTATGAGCAGTACTTC
V gene: TRBV5-1; D gene: .; J gene: TRBJ1-5; clone size: .; CDR3 protein: CASSRGGAEGNQPQHF; CDR3 DNA: TGCGCCAGCAGCCGAGGAGGGGCGGAGGGCAATCAGCCCCAGCATTTT
V gene: TRBV4-2; D gene: .; J gene: TRBJ2-1; clone size: .; CDR3 protein: CASSQDSPRPDEQFF; CDR3 DNA: TGTGCCAGCAGCCAAGATAGTCCACGCCCCGATGAGCAGTTCTTC
V gene: TRBV4-1; D gene: TRBD1; J gene: TRBJ1-2; clone size: .; CDR3 protein: CASSREPGGGQGLRDGYTF; CDR3 DNA: TGCGCCAGCAGCCGAGAGCCAGGGGGTGGACAGGGATTAAGGGATGGCTACACCTTC
V gene: TRBV7-2; D gene: .; J gene: TRBJ1-2; clone size: .; CDR3 protein: CASSLARSMLSGGYTF; CDR3 DNA: TGTGCCAGCAGCTTAGCCCGAAGTATGCTATCGGGTGGCTACACCTTC
V gene: TRBV5-4; D gene: .; J gene: TRBJ1-2; clone size: .; CDR3 protein: CASSLKLNYGYTF; CDR3 DNA: TGTGCCAGCAGCTTGAAGCTAAACTATGGCTACACCTTC
V gene: TRBV19; D gene: .; J gene: TRBJ1-1; clone size: .; CDR3 protein: CASSRGLRTEAFF; CDR3 DNA: TGTGCCAGTAGTCGGGGATTACGTACTGAAGCTTTCTTT
V gene: TRBV5-1; D gene: TRBD2; J gene: TRBJ2-2; clone size: .; CDR3 protein: CASSFYSGGTTGELFF; CDR3 DNA: TGCGCCAGCAGCTTTTACAGCGGGGGCACTACCGGGGAGCTGTTTTTT
V gene: TRBV27; D gene: TRBD2; J gene: TRBJ2-7; clone size: .; CDR3 protein: CASSLSAGGGYEQYF; CDR3 DNA: TGTGCCAGCAGTTTATCCGCGGGAGGGGGGTACGAGCAGTACTTC
V gene: TRBV6-5; D gene: TRBD1; J gene: TRBJ1-2; clone size: .; CDR3 protein: CASSFLDRDYGYTF; CDR3 DNA: TGTGCCAGCAGTTTCTTAGACAGGGACTATGGCTACACCTTC
V gene: TRBV14; D gene: .; J gene: TRBJ2-1; clone size: .; CDR3 protein: CASRHSGVTPYNEQFF; CDR3 DNA: TGTGCCAGCAGGCATAGCGGAGTCACCCCTTACAATGAGCAGTTCTTC
V gene: TRBV18; D gene: .; J gene: TRBJ2-7; clone size: few; CDR3 protein: CASSPTGSYEQYF; CDR3 DNA: TGTGCCAGCTCCCCGACTGGCTCCTACGAGCAGTACTTC
V gene: TRBV12-5; D gene: TRBD2; J gene: TRBJ2-7; clone size: .; CDR3 protein: CASGSISGIRSYEQYF; CDR3 DNA: TGTGCTAGTGGTTCTATAAGCGGGATTCGGTCCTACGAGCAGTACTTC
V gene: TRBV2; D gene: .; J gene: TRBJ1-5; clone size: .; CDR3 protein: CASGGGYQPQHF; CDR3 DNA: TGTGCCAGCGGTGGAGGGTATCAGCCCCAGCATTTT